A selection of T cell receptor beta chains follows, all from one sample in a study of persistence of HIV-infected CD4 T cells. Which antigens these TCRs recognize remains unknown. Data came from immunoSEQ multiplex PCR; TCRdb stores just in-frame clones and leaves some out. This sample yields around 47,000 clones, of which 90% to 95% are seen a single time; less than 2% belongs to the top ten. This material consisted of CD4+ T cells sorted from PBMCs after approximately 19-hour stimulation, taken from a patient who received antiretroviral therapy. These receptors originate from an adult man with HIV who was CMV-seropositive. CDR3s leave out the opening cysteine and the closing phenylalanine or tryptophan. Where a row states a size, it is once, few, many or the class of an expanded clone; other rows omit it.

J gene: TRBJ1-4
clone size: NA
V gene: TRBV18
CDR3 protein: ASSPVPSSRGFATNEKLF

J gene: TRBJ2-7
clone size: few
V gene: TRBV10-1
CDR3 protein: ASSRLQGTYEQY

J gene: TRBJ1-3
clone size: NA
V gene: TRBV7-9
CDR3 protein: ASSLRTYGQAGNTIY

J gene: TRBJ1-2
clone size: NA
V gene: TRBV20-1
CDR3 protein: SASTGQGNYGYT

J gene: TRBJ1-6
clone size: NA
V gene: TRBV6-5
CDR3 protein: ASSYSRGQGHSPLH

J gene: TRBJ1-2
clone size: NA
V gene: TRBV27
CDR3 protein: ASRRWREDGYT

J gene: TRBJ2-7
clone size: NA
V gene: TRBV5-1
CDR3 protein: ASSQYRNYEQY

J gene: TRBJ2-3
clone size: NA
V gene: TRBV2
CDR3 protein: ASSAASGSTDTQY

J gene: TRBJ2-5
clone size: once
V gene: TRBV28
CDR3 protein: ASSQGKETQY

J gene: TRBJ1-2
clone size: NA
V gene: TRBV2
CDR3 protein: ASSEARSAGTNYGYT

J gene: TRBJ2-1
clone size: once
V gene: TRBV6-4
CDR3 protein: ASSEMGQGHNEQF

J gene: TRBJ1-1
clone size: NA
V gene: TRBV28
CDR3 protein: ASRQGVQFAEAF

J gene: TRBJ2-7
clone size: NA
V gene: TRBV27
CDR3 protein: ASSFGGNSYEQY

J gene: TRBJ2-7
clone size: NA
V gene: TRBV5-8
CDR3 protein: ASRWTSGGPHSYEQY

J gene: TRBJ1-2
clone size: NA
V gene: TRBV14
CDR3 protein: ASSQVAGNYGYT

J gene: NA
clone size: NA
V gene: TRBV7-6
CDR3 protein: ASSLVGEQY

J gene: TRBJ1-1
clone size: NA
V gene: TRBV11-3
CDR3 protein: ASSPGGEVTEAF

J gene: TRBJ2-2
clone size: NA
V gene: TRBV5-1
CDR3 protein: ASSFGGAGNTGELF

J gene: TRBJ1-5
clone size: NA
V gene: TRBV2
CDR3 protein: ASSEEGFQPQH

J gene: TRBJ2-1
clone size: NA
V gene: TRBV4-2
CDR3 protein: ASSQDPGLYNEQF

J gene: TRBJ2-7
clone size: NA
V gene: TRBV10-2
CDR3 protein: ASSPTGSYEQY

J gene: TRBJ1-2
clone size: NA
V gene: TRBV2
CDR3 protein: ASSLDVRGYT

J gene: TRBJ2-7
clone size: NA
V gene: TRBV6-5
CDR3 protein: ASSMGQPYEQY

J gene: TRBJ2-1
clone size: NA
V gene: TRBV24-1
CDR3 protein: ATSDGLAYNEQF

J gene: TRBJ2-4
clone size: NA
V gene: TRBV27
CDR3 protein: ASPGLAGGLAKNIQY

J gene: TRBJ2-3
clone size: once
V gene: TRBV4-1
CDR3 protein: ASSQDLLAGGPDTQY

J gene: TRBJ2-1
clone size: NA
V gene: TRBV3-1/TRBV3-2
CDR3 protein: ASSQEGQVAYNEQF

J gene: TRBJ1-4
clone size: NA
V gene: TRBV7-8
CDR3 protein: ASSDLAGGGEKLF

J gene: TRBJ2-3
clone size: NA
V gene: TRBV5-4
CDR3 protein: ASSQTQGRGDTQY

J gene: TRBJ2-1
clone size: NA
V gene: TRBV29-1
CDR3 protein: SVPRRDVKLGNGLNEQF

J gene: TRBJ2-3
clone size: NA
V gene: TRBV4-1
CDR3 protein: ASSQELGTRLSSTDTQY

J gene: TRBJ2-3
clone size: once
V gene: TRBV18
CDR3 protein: ASSGGGGGTDTQY

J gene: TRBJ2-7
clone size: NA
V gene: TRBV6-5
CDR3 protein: ASRRQVEAYEQY

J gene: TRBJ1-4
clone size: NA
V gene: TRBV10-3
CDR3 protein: AISSQVGQGAEKLF

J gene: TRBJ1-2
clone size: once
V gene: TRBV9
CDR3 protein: ASSVVSNYGYT

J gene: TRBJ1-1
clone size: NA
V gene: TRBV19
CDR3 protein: ASRLMGAQGITEAF

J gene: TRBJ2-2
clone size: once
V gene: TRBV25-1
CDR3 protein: ASSEFEHNTGELF

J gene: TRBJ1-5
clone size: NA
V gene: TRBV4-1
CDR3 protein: ASSQVGPNRYSNQPQH

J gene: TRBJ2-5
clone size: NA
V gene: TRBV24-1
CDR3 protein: ATSDPGGEETQY

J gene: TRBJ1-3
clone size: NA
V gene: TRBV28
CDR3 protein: ASGRTDISARNTIY

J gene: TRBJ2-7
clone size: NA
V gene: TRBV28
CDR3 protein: ASSFQLRVGDSYEQY

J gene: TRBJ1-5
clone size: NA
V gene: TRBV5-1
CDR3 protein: ASSEGGRINQPQH

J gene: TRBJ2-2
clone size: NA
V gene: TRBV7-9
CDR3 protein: ASSPPAGGYTGELF

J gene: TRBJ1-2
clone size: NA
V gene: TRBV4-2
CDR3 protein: ASSSGQGINHGYT

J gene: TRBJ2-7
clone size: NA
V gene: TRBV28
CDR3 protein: ASSLVQGAYEQY

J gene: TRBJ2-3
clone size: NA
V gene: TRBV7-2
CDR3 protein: ASSLRSTSTDTQY

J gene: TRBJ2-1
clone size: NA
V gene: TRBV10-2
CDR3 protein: ASSEQARNEQF

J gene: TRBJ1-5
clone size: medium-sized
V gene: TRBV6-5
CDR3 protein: ASRGGIGQPQH

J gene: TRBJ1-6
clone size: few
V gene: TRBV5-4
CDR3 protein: ASSLELLDSPLH

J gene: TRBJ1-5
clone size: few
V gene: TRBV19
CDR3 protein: ASAKDRVGFSNQPQH